One and the same sample provided the 18 T cell receptor beta chains below, sequenced in a study of cytomegalovirus exposure and HLA in healthy donors (dated by TCRdb to 2016 to 2017). The receptor library was made with the immunoSEQ multiplex PCR assay. For the multiplex PCR, a mixture combining 60 forward primers for TCR Vbeta segments and 13 reverse primers for TCR Jbeta segments was used. Not all clones reach the TCRdb copy of this immuneACCESS table, which keeps in-frame sequences only. Checked studies attribute under half of the gap to unresolved V genes and leave the rest unexplained. The sample table records approximately 100,000 clones; roughly 80% of these occur just once. The top ten constitute 2.5% of the sample. The specimen was PBMCs. These receptors were collected from a middle-aged man in good health and CMV-seronegative.

V is TRBV25-1 and J is TRBJ2-3, with a tentative D call TRBD1 (5 bases). The CDR3 totals 13 residues. The germline CDR1 and CDR2 sequences are MGHDK and SYGVNS. The V end was cut by 7 bases, the J end by 4 bases, with 12 bases between. Here the CDR3 DNA reads TGTGCCAGCATTAGGGGAAGGTCAGATACGCAGTATTTT. Its protein is CASIRGRSDTQYF.

V usage is TRBV6-1 and J usage is TRBJ1-2; perhaps TRBD1 as D (5 bases). Germline V lookup: CDR1 MNHNS, CDR2 SASEGT. The CDR3 runs to 15 residues. V was trimmed by 3 bases and J by 4 bases, leaving 15 bases between them. The CDR3 bases are TGTGCCAGCAGTGAGCAGGACCGACAGCTCTATGGCTACACCTTC. The encoded protein is CASSEQDRQLYGYTF.

The genes are TRBV7-8 and TRBJ1-1; 7 bases are a match to TRBD1. The trim removed 5 bases at V and 0 bases at J, leaving 9 bases unmatched. The CDR3 is made up of 16 amino acids. Germline loops: CDR1 SGHVS, CDR2 FQNEAQ. The CDR3 region is CASSRGGRAMNTEAFF. CDR3 sequence (DNA): TGTGCCAGCAGCCGAGGGGGCAGGGCCATGAACACTGAAGCTTTCTTT. Full variable domain (rest looked up from reference TRBV7-8 and TRBJ1-1): GAGVSQSPRYKVAKRGQDVALRCDPISGHVSLFWYQQALGQGPEFLTYFQNEAQLDKSGLPSDRFFAERPEGSVSTLKIQRTQQEDSAVYLCASSRGGRAMNTEAFFGQGTRLTVV.

The V gene is TRBV19, the J gene TRBJ1-3; tentatively, D is TRBD1 (6 bases). Trimming shortened V by 1 base and J by 1 base, and 11 bases separated the two germline ends. This CDR3 contains 16 residues. The germline CDR1 and CDR2 sequences are LNHDA and SQIVND (reference sequence). CDR3 in DNA: TGTGCCAGTAGTATAGGAAGGACAGTTTCTGGAAACACCATATATTTT. This codes for CASSIGRTVSGNTIYF.

The genes are TRBV9 and TRBJ2-1; tentative D call: TRBD2 (6 bases). The CDR3 loop spans 15 amino acids. Germline-derived CDR1 and CDR2 are SGDLS and YYNGEE. Trimming cost V 0 bases and J 5 bases, with 12 bases left between them. In DNA, the CDR3 is TGTGCCAGCAGCGTAGGGGGGGTCCGGAACAATGAGCAGTTCTTC. Translated, it gives CASSVGGVRNNEQFF.

The chain couples TRBV10-1 to TRBJ2-7; the match to TRBD2 covers 8 bases. Germline-derived CDR1 and CDR2 are WNHNN and SYGVQD (reference sequence). The CDR3 has 14 amino acids. Unmatched junction bases numbered 7, after V lost 5 bases and J lost 4 bases. The CDR3 coding sequence is TGCGCCAGCAGTAGTGGCGGGGGGATTTACGAGCAGTACTTC. Its translation: CASSSGGGIYEQYF.

The chain's CDR3 is CASSLGWTSSTDTQYF. The CDR3 DNA reads as TGTGCCAGCAGCTTAGGCTGGACATCTAGCACAGATACGCAGTATTTT. The genes are TRBV7-8 and TRBJ2-3; TRBD1 might be the D (5 bases). V lost 1 base and J lost 0, with 11 bases in between. The length of the CDR3 is 16 residues. From germline, CDR1 is SGHVS and CDR2 FQNEAQ.

This rearrangement joins TRBV5-4 to TRBJ2-1, with TRBD1 as a possible D gene (6 bases). Trimming removed 5 bases at V and 4 bases at J, with 19 bases between. The CDR3 has 16 residues. Germline values: CDR1 SGHNT, CDR2 YYREEE (reference sequence). CDR3 in DNA: TGTGCCAGCAGAACCGGGACACCTTCTCGTTACAATGAGCAGTTCTTC. It translates to CASRTGTPSRYNEQFF.

This rearrangement joins TRBV2 to TRBJ1-1; D is perhaps TRBD1 (5 bases). Trimming took 4 bases from V and 1 from J, leaving 13 bases between them. The CDR3 extends over 15 amino acids. Germline CDR1 and CDR2: SNHLY and FYNNEI. The chain's CDR3 is CASSALGGRNTEAFF. CDR3 sequence (DNA): TGTGCCAGCAGTGCGCTGGGGGGTAGGAACACTGAAGCTTTCTTT.

V is TRBV7-9 and J is TRBJ2-3; D may be TRBD2 (7 bases). The V gene's germline CDR1 is SEHNR and CDR2 FQNEAQ (reference sequence). The CDR3 covers 18 residues. Trimming took 5 bases from V and 4 from J, leaving 25 bases between them. CDR3 amino acids: CASSPRTGGLTPADTQYF. CDR3 bases: TGTGCCAGCAGCCCACGGACCGGGGGGCTTACCCCCGCAGATACGCAGTATTTT.

This chain connects TRBV7-8 to TRBJ1-3; D might be TRBD1 (5 bases). This CDR3 spans 16 amino acids. V lost 8 bases, J lost 2 bases, and 19 bases lay in between. Germline-derived CDR1 and CDR2 are SGHVS and FQNEAQ. Here the CDR3 DNA reads TGTGCCAGCCTCATCCCACGCGGGGGGACTGGAAACACCATATATTTT. Its translation is CASLIPRGGTGNTIYF.

This clone was observed a few times. This sequence joins TRBV5-5 and TRBJ2-5; TRBD2 might be the D (5 bases). The CDR3 is made up of 14 amino acids. The germline gives CDR1 SGHKS, CDR2 YYEKEE (reference sequence). V lost 1 base and J lost 2, with 9 bases in between. The CDR3 region has the DNA TGTGCCAGCAGCTTGCTAGCAGAACAAGAGACCCAGTACTTC. This encodes CASSLLAEQETQYF.

On this clone: Within the sample, other DNA sequences also encode this same CDR3. The chain uses TRBV18 and TRBJ1-6, with D possibly being TRBD1 (6 bases). Trimming took off 0 bases at V and 7 bases at J, with 10 bases between the two ends. Germline loops: CDR1 KGHSH, CDR2 LQKENI. The CDR3 consists of 15 residues. CDR3 coding DNA: TGTGCCAGCTCACCACCCGGACAGCCGAATTCACCCCTCCACTTT. This gives the protein CASSPPGQPNSPLHF.

The V and J genes are TRBV2 and TRBJ2-7, with a possible D match to TRBD1 (5 bases). Trimming shortened V by 6 bases and J by 2 bases, and 11 bases separated the two germline ends. Germline V lookup: CDR1 SNHLY, CDR2 FYNNEI. The CDR3 is 13 residues long. Here the CDR3 DNA reads TGTGCCAGCAGCTACGACAGAGCCTACGAGCAGTACTTC. Translation: CASSYDRAYEQYF.

This clone was seen more than once but under ten times. This rearrangement joins TRBV2 to TRBJ2-3, with 10 nucleotides matching TRBD2. This CDR3 has 15 amino acids. The germline gives CDR1 SNHLY, CDR2 FYNNEI. Germline trimming cut 10 bases from V and 2 bases from J; bases unmatched to any gene: 9. The CDR3 DNA sequence: TGTGCCACGAGGCCGGGACTAGCGTACACAGATACGCAGTATTTT. Protein product: CATRPGLAYTDTQYF.

V gene TRBV11-1 combines with J gene TRBJ2-2; 10 nucleotides line up with TRBD1. CDR1 is SGHAT and CDR2 is FQDESV in the germline V gene (reference sequence). After removal of 7 bases from V and 2 bases from J, the junction contained 7 bases not matched to a gene. The CDR3 runs to 16 residues. Written as DNA, the CDR3 is TGTGCCAGCACTACTGGACAGGGGGTCAACACCGGGGAGCTGTTTTTT. This encodes CASTTGQGVNTGELFF.

In DNA form, the CDR3 reads TGTGCCAGCAGCCTCGGGGGGATCAAAGAAAAACTGTTTTTT. This sequence encodes CASSLGGIKEKLFF. The J gene is TRBJ1-4, the V gene TRBV27, with a tentative D call TRBD1 (5 bases). The length of the CDR3 is 14 residues. Germline V gives CDR1 MNHEY, CDR2 SMNVEV (reference sequence). V was shortened by 6 bases and J by 8 bases, with 16 bases between the two germline ends.

This chain joins TRBV7-9 and TRBJ2-7, with D perhaps TRBD2 (5 bases). The CDR3 totals 12 residues. V lost 5 bases and J lost 10, with 15 bases in between. The germline CDR1 and CDR2 sequences are SEHNR and FQNEAQ (reference sequence). For the CDR3, the DNA is TGTGCCAGCAGCACGGACTGGGGTCAACAGTACTTC. Translating gives CASSTDWGQQYF.